This T cell receptor beta chain emerged from a study of T-cell memory formation after mild COVID-19. Study summary: TCR clusters showed largely donor specificity.

To note about this clonotype: What it binds is unknown.

TCRdb re-derived calls from the 5' RACE reads in MiXCR, one entry per CDR3 protein. The table has around 180,000 distinct CDR3 sequences, about 18% seen once. The V end was cut by 4 bases, the J end by 3 bases, with 10 bases between. The CDR3 is made up of 13 amino acids. Germline V lookup: CDR1 SGHNT, CDR2 YYREEE (reference sequence). Findings of the study overall: The study detected some responding clones in pre-infection memory, suggesting cross-reactive memory joined.

J is TRBJ2-5 and V is TRBV5-4; weak D call: TRBD1 (5 bases). The material sequenced was PBMCs or a T cell subset sorted from them (not recorded which). The TCR comes from a man aged 18-30 years who had mild COVID-19 (a few samples of this study predate the infection). Cell type and time point are not known. CDR3 residues: CASSPDSKETQYF. The CDR3 nucleotides read TGTGCCAGCAGCCCTGACAGCAAAGAGACCCAGTACTTC.